This passage covers 27 T cell receptor beta chains from one sample sequenced in a study of cytomegalovirus exposure and HLA in healthy donors. Both 60 Vbeta primers and 13 Jbeta primers went into the PCR. Assay: immunoSEQ multiplex PCR; the TCRdb copy retains only in-frame clones and omits some. This table holds fewer than 85,000 clones. The sequenced sample was PBMCs. The receptors were sampled from a female donor in good health and CMV-seropositive.

The genes are TRBV6-6 and TRBJ2-3, with 11 nucleotides matching TRBD2. With V trimmed by 2 bases and J by 2 bases, 3 bases remained unmatched. Germline CDR1 MNHNY, CDR2 SVGAGI (reference sequence). This CDR3 is built from 16 residues. Written as DNA, the CDR3 is TGTGCCAGCAGTTACAGACTAGCGGGATTCACAGATACGCAGTATTTT. Its translation: CASSYRLAGFTDTQYF.

J is TRBJ1-3 and V is TRBV18; D call uncertain. The CDR3 runs 14 residues. Trimming removed 6 bases from V and 2 bases from J, with 11 bases in between. CDR1 and CDR2 from the germline V gene are KGHSH and LQKENI. CDR3 loop: CASSPTEAGNTIYF. The CDR3 bases are TGTGCCAGCTCGCCGACGGAGGCTGGAAACACCATATATTTT.

The rearrangement joins TRBV6-5 to TRBJ2-6, with D unclear. Trimming took off 7 bases at V and 2 bases at J, with 6 bases between the two ends. The CDR3 contains 13 residues. CDR1 MNHEY and CDR2 SVGAGI come from the germline V gene. CDR3 DNA sequence: TGTGCCAGCACCGTTGCTGGGGCCAACGTCCTGACTTTC. It codes for CASTVAGANVLTF.

The V and J genes are TRBV18 and TRBJ2-7, with a weak D call TRBD1 (6 bases). From germline, CDR1 is KGHSH and CDR2 LQKENI. The CDR3 runs to 15 residues. V was cut by 5 bases and J by 6 bases, with 20 bases left in between. DNA of the CDR3: TGTGCCAGCTCAAAGGAACAGGGACCGGTGGGCGAGCAGTACTTC. The encoded protein is CASSKEQGPVGEQYF.

This sequence joins TRBV5-1 and TRBJ2-3; TRBD1 might be the D (6 bases). Germline lookup yields CDR1 SGHRS and CDR2 YFSETQ. Between the trimmed V and J ends, which lost 5 bases and 6 bases, there was a span of 19 bases. The CDR3 has 15 residues. CDR3: CASSPGQPGADTQYF. CDR3 DNA: TGCGCCAGCAGTCCAGGACAGCCCGGGGCGGATACGCAGTATTTT. Full variable domain (rest looked up from reference TRBV5-1 and TRBJ2-3): KAGVTQTPRYLIKTRGQQVTLSCSPISGHRSVSWYQQTPGQGLQFLFEYFSETQRNKGNFPGRFSGRQFSNSRSEMNVSTLELGDSALYLCASSPGQPGADTQYFGPGTRLTVL.

The chain combines TRBV10-3 with TRBJ2-4; TRBD1 matches 10 bases. The CDR3 totals 14 residues. V lost 6 bases to trimming and J lost 6 bases; unmatched junction nucleotides: 5. Per germline, CDR1 ENHRY and CDR2 SYGVKD. The CDR3 loop reads CAISPGQGGNIQYF. For the CDR3, the DNA is TGTGCCATCAGCCCAGGACAGGGGGGAAACATTCAGTACTTC.

The CDR3 bases are TGTGCCAGCTCACCACGCGGGGGGCGGGGGACCCAGTACTTC. It encodes CASSPRGGRGTQYF. This rearrangement joins TRBV18 to TRBJ2-5; 8 bases fit TRBD2. The CDR3 consists of 14 residues. Germline V gene lookup returns CDR1 KGHSH and CDR2 LQKENI. The ends lost 1 base at V and 7 bases at J; junction bases unmatched: 5.

The chain joins TRBV19 to TRBJ1-1; TRBD1 agrees at 9 bases. CDR3 length: 15 amino acids. The V segment lost 3 bases and the J segment 3 bases; nucleotides outside the gene matches: 5. Per germline, CDR1 LNHDA and CDR2 SQIVND (reference sequence). CDR3: CASSIFRTGDTEAFF. The CDR3 DNA follows: TGTGCCAGTAGTATCTTTAGGACAGGGGACACTGAAGCTTTCTTT.

The chain is built from TRBV18 and TRBJ2-3; D is uncertain. V was clipped by 2 bases and J by 4 bases, with 10 bases between them. CDR1 and CDR2 (germline): KGHSH, LQKENI. This CDR3 has 14 residues. In DNA, the CDR3 is TGTGCCAGCTCACCAAGTCTTAGTGCAGATACGCAGTATTTT. It encodes CASSPSLSADTQYF.

This rearrangement joins TRBV11-3 to TRBJ2-7, with TRBD2 as a possible D gene (5 bases). CDR1 SGHNT and CDR2 YENEEA come from the germline V gene. This CDR3 is 13 amino acids long. V was pared by 5 bases and J by 3 bases, with 11 bases between. CDR3 amino acids: CASSPRGYYEQYF. The CDR3 nucleotides are TGTGCCAGCAGCCCCCGGGGATACTACGAGCAGTACTTC.

V is TRBV7-9 and J is TRBJ2-5; 7 bases are a match to TRBD1. There are 14 residues in the CDR3. The junction had 4 bases not matched to a gene; V was cut back by 4 bases and J by 2 bases. CDR1 and CDR2 from the germline V gene are SEHNR and FQNEAQ (reference sequence). DNA for the CDR3: TGTGCCAGCAGCTCGGGACAGCCTCAAGAGACCCAGTACTTC. This encodes CASSSGQPQETQYF.

A remark on this clone: An end of the junction does not agree with germline; a read error may underlie this. The rearrangement links TRBV28 to TRBJ1-1, with D possibly TRBD1 on 5 matching bases. Germline V gives CDR1 MDHEN, CDR2 SYDVKM. This CDR3 is 14 amino acids long. The CDR3 region has the DNA TGTGCCAGCACCGCCCCCGGGACTATAGCTGAAGATTTCTTT. Translation: CASTAPGTIAEDFF. The variable domain in full, completed from reference TRBV28 and TRBJ1-1, reads DVKVTQSSRYLVKRTGEKVFLECVQDMDHENMFWYRQDPGLGLRLIYFSYDVKMKEKGDIPEGYSVSREKKERFSLILESASTNQTSMYLCASTAPGTIAEDFFGQGTRLTVV.

The J gene is TRBJ2-2, the V gene TRBV5-6; 8 bases map to TRBD1. V lost 1 base, J lost 2 bases, and 4 bases stayed unmatched. In germline, CDR1 is SGHDT, CDR2 YYEEEE. This CDR3 is built from 16 residues. In nucleotides, the CDR3 is TGTGCCAGCAGCTTGAAGGACAGGGTTAACACCGGGGAGCTGTTTTTT. Translating it yields CASSLKDRVNTGELFF. Together with reference TRBV5-6 and TRBJ2-2, the CDR3 gives the full variable domain: DAGVTQSPTHLIKTRGQQVTLRCSPKSGHDTVSWYQQALGQGPQFIFQYYEEEERQRGNFPDRFSGHQFPNYSSELNVNALLLGDSALYLCASSLKDRVNTGELFFGEGSRLTVL.

The V and J genes are TRBV18 and TRBJ1-5; D unresolved. CDR1 is KGHSH and CDR2 is LQKENI in the germline V gene. With 2 bases removed from V and 5 bases from J, the gap between germline ends came to 7 bases. CDR3 length: 13 residues. Here the CDR3 reads CASSPTRDQPQHF. In nucleotides, the CDR3 is TGTGCCAGCTCACCAACGAGGGATCAGCCCCAGCATTTT.

The V gene is TRBV5-4, the J gene TRBJ2-2; 8 bases line up with TRBD1. The CDR3 is 15 amino acids. CDR1 and CDR2 from the germline V gene are SGHNT and YYREEE (reference sequence). The trim removed 3 bases at V and 0 bases at J, leaving 1 base unmatched. DNA of the CDR3: TGTGCCAGCAGCTCGGGACAGGCGAACACCGGGGAGCTGTTTTTT. It translates to CASSSGQANTGELFF.

V usage is TRBV6-1 and J usage is TRBJ2-7, with a weak D call TRBD1 (5 bases). CDR1 and CDR2 from the germline V gene are MNHNS and SASEGT. The V gene lost 7 bases and the J gene lost 3 bases, with 10 bases spanning the gap. The length of the CDR3 is 12 residues. The DNA for the CDR3 is TGTGCCAGCACGCCTGACAGCTACGAGCAGTACTTC. Protein product: CASTPDSYEQYF.

The chain combines TRBV28 with TRBJ2-3; 7 bases fit TRBD2. Trimming removed 10 bases from V and 6 bases from J; junction bases left unmatched: 13. This CDR3 has 14 residues. Germline V gene sequence: CDR1 MDHEN, CDR2 SYDVKM. The CDR3 region has the DNA TGTGCCACAGTCCGAGGGACTATCGGGGATACGCAGTATTTT. Its protein product is CATVRGTIGDTQYF.

The chain uses TRBV5-6 and TRBJ1-2; D gene uncertain. V was cut by 4 bases and J by 4 bases, with 14 bases left in between. CDR1 is SGHDT and CDR2 is YYEEEE in the germline V gene. This CDR3 is built from 14 residues. The CDR3 loop is CASSLLEGRYGYTF. The CDR3, as DNA: TGTGCCAGCAGCCTTCTCGAGGGCCGCTATGGCTACACCTTC.

The chain combines TRBV7-3 with TRBJ2-5; D remains ambiguous. Deletions cut 6 bases from V and 2 bases from J, with 10 bases between. CDR3 length: 13 amino acids. Germline assignment: CDR1 SGHTA and CDR2 FQGTGA. The CDR3 DNA reads as TGTGCCAGCAGTCCATCTAAACAAGAGACCCAGTACTTC. Translating gives CASSPSKQETQYF. The whole variable domain, remainder taken from reference TRBV7-3 and TRBJ2-5, is GAGVSQTPSNKVTEKGKYVELRCDPISGHTALYWYRQSLGQGPEFLIYFQGTGAADDSGLPNDRFFAVRPEGSVSTLKIQRTERGDSAVYLCASSPSKQETQYFGPGTRLLVL.

The rearrangement joins TRBV18 to TRBJ2-7; 13 bases agree with TRBD2. The germline CDR1 and CDR2 sequences are KGHSH and LQKENI. CDR3 length equals 17 residues. V was clipped by 0 bases and J by 2 bases; unmatched bases: 4. CDR3 amino acids: CASSPPGGLAGAYEQYF. DNA for the CDR3: TGTGCCAGCTCACCACCGGGAGGACTAGCGGGGGCCTACGAGCAGTACTTC.

The V call is TRBV6-6, the J call TRBJ2-3; TRBD1 is a possible D gene (5 bases). The V gene's germline CDR1 is MNHNY and CDR2 SVGAGI (reference sequence). V lost 2 bases to trimming and J lost 1 base, with 10 bases between them. The CDR3 loop spans 15 amino acids. CDR3 amino acids: CASSYLGQGTDTQYF. CDR3 DNA sequence: TGTGCCAGCAGTTACCTGGGGCAGGGCACAGATACGCAGTATTTT.

V gene TRBV10-2 combines with J gene TRBJ2-1, with 9 positions matching TRBD2. This CDR3 spans 15 amino acids. J was trimmed by 13 bases and V by 3 bases; bases with no gene match: 13. The germline gives CDR1 WSHSY, CDR2 SAAADI. The CDR3 DNA is TGCGCCAGCAGTGATACCGGGACTAGCCGCATTGTCCAGTTCTTC. It is translated as CASSDTGTSRIVQFF.

The chain combines TRBV18 with TRBJ2-5; D possibly corresponds to TRBD1 (5 bases). From germline, CDR1 is KGHSH and CDR2 LQKENI. The CDR3 totals 17 residues. Trimming took off 2 bases at V and 7 bases at J, with 23 bases between the two ends. CDR3 DNA sequence: TGTGCCAGCTCACCAAGTTCGGTAGGGGCCACTTATGGGACCCAGTACTTC. Amino acid sequence: CASSPSSVGATYGTQYF.

The genes are TRBV4-1 and TRBJ1-4; 7 positions match TRBD1. This CDR3 is built from 16 residues. CDR1 and CDR2 from the germline V gene are MGHRA and YSYEKL. After removal of 1 base from V and 5 bases from J, the junction contained 7 bases not matched to a gene. CDR3 DNA: TGCGCCAGCAGCCAAGCTCCGACAGGGACGAATGAAAAACTGTTTTTT. Encoded protein: CASSQAPTGTNEKLFF.

The V call is TRBV4-3, the J call TRBJ1-1, with a tentative D call TRBD1 (5 bases). The CDR3 length is 13 residues. The V end lost 4 bases, the J end lost 1 base, and 7 bases lay between the germline ends. Germline V CDR1 and CDR2: LGHNA, YSLEER. The CDR3: CASSRDRNTEAFF. The CDR3 nucleotides read TGCGCCAGCAGCCGCGACAGGAACACTGAAGCTTTCTTT.

The rearrangement links TRBV7-2 to TRBJ2-7; 10 bases map to TRBD1. The CDR3 consists of 13 residues. In germline, CDR1 is SGHTA, CDR2 FQGNSA. Trimming took 5 bases from V and 3 from J; bases not matched to a gene: 1. CDR3 nucleotides: TGTGCCAGCAGCCGGGACAGGGGCTACGAGCAGTACTTC. Translating gives CASSRDRGYEQYF.

The chain joins TRBV28 to TRBJ1-5, with D perhaps matching TRBD1 (6 bases). The CDR3 sequence is 15 residues long. Trimming left V 3 bases short and J 3 bases short, with 12 bases between. From germline, CDR1 is MDHEN and CDR2 SYDVKM. As DNA, the CDR3 is TGTGCCAGCAGTTTTTCAGGGGCCTTCAATCAGCCCCAGCATTTT. This encodes CASSFSGAFNQPQHF. The complete variable domain, with remaining parts taken from reference TRBV28 and TRBJ1-5, reads DVKVTQSSRYLVKRTGEKVFLECVQDMDHENMFWYRQDPGLGLRLIYFSYDVKMKEKGDIPEGYSVSREKKERFSLILESASTNQTSMYLCASSFSGAFNQPQHFGDGTRLSIL.